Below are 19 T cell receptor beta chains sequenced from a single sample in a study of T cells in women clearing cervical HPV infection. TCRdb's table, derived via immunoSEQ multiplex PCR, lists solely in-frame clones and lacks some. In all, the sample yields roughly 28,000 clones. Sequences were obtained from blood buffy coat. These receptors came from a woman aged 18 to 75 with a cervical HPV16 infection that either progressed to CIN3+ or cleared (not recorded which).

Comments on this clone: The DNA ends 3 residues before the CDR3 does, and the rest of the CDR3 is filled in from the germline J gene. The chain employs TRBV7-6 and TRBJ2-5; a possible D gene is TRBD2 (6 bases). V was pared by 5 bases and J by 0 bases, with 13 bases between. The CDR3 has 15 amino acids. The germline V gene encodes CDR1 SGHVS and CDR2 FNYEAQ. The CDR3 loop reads CASSGGRLDQETQYF. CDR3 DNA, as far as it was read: TGTGCCAGCAGCGGGGGAAGACTAGACCAAGAGACC. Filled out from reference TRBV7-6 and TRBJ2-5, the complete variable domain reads GAGVSQSPRYKVTKRGQDVALRCDPISGHVSLYWYRQALGQGPEFLTYFNYEAQQDKSGLPNDRFSAERPEGSISTLTIQRTEQRDSAMYRCASSGGRLDQETQYFGPGTRLLVL.

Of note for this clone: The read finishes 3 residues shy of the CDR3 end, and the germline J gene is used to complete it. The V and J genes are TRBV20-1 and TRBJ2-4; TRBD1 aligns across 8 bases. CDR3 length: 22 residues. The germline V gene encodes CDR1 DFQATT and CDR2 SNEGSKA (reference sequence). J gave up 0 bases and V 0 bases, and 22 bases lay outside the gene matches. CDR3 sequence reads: CSARDVSKPGQDYDRAKNIQYF. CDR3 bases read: TGCAGTGCTAGAGACGTGAGCAAACCGGGACAGGACTACGACAGAGCCAAAAACATT.

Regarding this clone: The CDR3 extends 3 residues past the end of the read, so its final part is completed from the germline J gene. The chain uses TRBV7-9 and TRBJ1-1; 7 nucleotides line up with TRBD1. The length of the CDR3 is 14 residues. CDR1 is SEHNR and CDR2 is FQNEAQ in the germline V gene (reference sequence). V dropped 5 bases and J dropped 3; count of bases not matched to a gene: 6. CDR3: CASSATGEYTEAFF. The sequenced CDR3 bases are TGTGCCAGCAGCGCAACAGGGGAATACACTGAA.

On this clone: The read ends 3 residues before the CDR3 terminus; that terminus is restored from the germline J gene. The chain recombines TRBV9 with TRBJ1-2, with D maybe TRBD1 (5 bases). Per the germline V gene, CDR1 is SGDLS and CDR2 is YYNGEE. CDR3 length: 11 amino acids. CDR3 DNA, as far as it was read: TGTGCCAGCAGCGCCCCAGGGGGC. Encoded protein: CASSAPGG. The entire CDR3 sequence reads CASSAPGGYTF. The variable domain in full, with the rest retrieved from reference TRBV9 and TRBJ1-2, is DSGVTQTPKHLITATGQRVTLRCSPRSGDLSVYWYQQSLDQGLQFLIQYYNGEERAKGNILERFSAQQFPDLHSELNLSSLELGDSALYFCASSAPGGYTFGSGTRLTVV.

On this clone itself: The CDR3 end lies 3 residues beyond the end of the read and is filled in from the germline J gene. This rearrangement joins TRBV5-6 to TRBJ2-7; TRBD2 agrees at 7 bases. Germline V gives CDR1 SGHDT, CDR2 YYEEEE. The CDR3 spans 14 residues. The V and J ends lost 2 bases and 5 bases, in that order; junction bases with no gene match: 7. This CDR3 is CASSFGDGGNEQYF. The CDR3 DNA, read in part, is TGTGCCAGCAGCTTCGGCGACGGGGGGAACGAG. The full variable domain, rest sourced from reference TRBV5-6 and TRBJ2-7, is DAGVTQSPTHLIKTRGQQVTLRCSPKSGHDTVSWYQQALGQGPQFIFQYYEEEERQRGNFPDRFSGHQFPNYSSELNVNALLLGDSALYLCASSFGDGGNEQYFGPGTRLTVT.

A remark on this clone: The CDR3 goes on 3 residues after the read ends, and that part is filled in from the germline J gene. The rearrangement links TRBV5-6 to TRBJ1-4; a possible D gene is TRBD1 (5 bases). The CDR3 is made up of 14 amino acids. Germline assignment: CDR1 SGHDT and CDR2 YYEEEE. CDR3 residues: CASSFRSGANVLFF. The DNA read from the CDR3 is TGTGCCAGCAGCTTCCGTTCTGGGGCCAACGTA.

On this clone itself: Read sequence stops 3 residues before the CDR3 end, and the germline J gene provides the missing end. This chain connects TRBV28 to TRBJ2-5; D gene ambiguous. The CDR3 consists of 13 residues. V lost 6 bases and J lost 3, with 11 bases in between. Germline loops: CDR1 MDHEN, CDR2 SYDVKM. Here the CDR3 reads CASSLPLKETQYF. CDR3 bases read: TGTGCCAGCAGCCTACCCCTAAAAGAGACC.

The CDR3 is CASSLVGGGTEAFF. CDR3 DNA (partial): TGTGCCAGCAGCTTAGTAGGAGGGGGCACTGAA. The chain uses TRBV7-2 and TRBJ1-1; D perhaps matches TRBD1 (6 bases). The sequence runs out 3 residues before the end of the CDR3; the remainder is reconstructed from the germline J gene. This CDR3 region has 14 residues. Germline loops: CDR1 SGHTA, CDR2 FQGNSA. Trimming pared 1 base from V and 4 bases from J, leaving 10 bases between. The complete variable domain, with remaining parts taken from reference TRBV7-2 and TRBJ1-1, reads GAGVSQSPSNKVTEKGKDVELRCDPISGHTALYWYRQSLGQGLEFLIYFQGNSAPDKSGLPSDRFSAERTGGSVSTLTIQRTQQEDSAVYLCASSLVGGGTEAFFGQGTRLTVV.

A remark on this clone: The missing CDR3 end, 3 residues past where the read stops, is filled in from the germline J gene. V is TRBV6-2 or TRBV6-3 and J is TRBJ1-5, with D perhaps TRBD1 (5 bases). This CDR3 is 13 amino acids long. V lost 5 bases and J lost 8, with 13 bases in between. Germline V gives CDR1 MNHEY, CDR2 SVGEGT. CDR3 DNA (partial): TGTGCCAGCAGTGATCAGGGTCGGGAGCCC. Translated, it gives CASSDQGREP. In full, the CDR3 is CASSDQGREPQHF.

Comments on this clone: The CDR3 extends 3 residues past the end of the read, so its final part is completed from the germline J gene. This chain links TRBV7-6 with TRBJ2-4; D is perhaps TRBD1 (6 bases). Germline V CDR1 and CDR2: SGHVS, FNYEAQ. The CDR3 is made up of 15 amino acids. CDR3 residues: CASSPQTGANYGQYF. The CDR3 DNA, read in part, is TGTGCCAGCAGCCCCCAGACAGGTGCTAACTATGGT.

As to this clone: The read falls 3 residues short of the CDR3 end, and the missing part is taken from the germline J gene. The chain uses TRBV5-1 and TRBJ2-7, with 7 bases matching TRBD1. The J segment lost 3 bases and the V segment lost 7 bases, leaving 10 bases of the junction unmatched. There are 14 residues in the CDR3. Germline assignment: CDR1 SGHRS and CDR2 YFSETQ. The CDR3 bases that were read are TGCGCCAGCCGGGATCCAGGGGGAGTCTACGAG. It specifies CASRDPGGVYE. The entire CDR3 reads CASRDPGGVYEQYF.

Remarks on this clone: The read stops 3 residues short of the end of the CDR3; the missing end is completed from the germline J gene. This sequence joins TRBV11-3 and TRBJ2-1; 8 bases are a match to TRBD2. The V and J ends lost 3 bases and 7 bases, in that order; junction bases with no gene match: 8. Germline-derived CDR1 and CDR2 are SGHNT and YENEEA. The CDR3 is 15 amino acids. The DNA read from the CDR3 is TGTGCCAGCAGCTTGGCCCAAGGGACTAGTAATGAG. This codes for CASSLAQGTSNE. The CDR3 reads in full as CASSLAQGTSNEQFF.

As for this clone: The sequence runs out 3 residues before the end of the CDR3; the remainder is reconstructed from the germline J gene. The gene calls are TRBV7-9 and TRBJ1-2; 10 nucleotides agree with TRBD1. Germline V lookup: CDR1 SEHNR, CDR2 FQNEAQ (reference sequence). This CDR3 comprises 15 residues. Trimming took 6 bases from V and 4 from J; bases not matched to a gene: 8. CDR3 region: CASSYQGQGFYGYTF. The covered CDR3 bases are TGTGCCAGCAGTTATCAGGGACAGGGGTTCTATGGC.

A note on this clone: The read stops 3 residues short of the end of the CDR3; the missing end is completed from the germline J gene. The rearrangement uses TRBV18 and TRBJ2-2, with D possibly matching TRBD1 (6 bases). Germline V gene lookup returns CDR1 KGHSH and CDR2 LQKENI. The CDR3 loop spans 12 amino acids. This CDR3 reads CASSPQGSPLFF. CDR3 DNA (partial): TGTGCCAGCTCACCTCAGGGGTCACCG.

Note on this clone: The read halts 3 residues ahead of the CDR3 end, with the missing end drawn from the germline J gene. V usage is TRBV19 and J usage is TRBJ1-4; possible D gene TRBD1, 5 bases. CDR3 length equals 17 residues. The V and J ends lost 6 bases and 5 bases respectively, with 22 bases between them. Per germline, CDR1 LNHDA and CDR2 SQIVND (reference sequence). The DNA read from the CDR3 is TGTGCCAGTAGCCAATCAGGGTTCCTCCGCGTGAATGAAAAA. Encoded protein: CASSQSGFLRVNEK. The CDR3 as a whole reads CASSQSGFLRVNEKLFF.

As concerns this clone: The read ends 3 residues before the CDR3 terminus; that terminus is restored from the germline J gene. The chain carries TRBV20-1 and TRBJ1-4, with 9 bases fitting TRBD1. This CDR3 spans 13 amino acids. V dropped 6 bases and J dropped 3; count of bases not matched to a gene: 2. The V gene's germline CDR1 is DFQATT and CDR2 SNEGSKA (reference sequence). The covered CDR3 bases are TGCAGTGCCGGGACAGGGTCTAATGAAAAA. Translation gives CSAGTGSNEK. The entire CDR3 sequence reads CSAGTGSNEKLFF.

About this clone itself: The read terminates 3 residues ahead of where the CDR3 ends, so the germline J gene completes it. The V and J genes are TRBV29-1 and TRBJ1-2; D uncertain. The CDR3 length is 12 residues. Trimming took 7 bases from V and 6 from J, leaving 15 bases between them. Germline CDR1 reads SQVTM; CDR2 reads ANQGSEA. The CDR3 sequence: CSASLRRDGYTF. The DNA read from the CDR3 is TGCAGCGCGTCTCTTCGGCGGGATGGC.

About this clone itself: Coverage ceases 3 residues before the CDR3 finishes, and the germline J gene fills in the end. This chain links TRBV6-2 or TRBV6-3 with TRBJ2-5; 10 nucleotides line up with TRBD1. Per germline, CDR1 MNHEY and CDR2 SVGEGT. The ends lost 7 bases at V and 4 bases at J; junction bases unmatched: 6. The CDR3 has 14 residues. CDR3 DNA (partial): TGTGCCAGCACCTACCGGACAGGGGGAGAGACC. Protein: CASTYRTGGET. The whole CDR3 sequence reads CASTYRTGGETQYF.

Incomplete CDR3 DNA: TGTGCCAGCAGCCGACAGGGGAGTGAA. Translation: CASSRQGSE. The whole CDR3 sequence is CASSRQGSEAFF. The chain uses TRBV11-2 and TRBJ1-1, with 8 bases matching TRBD1. From the germline J gene comes the end of the CDR3, since the read stops 3 residues before it. The germline V gene has CDR1 SGHAT and CDR2 FQNNGV. The length of the CDR3 is 12 residues. V trimming: 5 bases; J trimming: 7 bases; junction bases outside the gene matches: 3.